This T cell receptor (beta chain) was observed in a study of cytomegalovirus exposure and HLA in healthy donors. This clone was picked up a small number of times. Primers included in the PCR were 60 Vbeta and 13 Jbeta primers. Method: immunoSEQ multiplex PCR; TCRdb's copy keeps in-frame clones and lacks some. The table shows about 140,000 clones, with 70% occurring only once. V shed 4 bases and J shed 8 bases, with 14 bases lying between them. The germline V gene has CDR1 SQVTM and CDR2 ANQGSEA. This CDR3 spans 12 amino acids. The source material was PBMCs. The chain recombines TRBV29-1 with TRBJ1-2; TRBD1 might be the D (5 bases). The receptor was isolated from a woman aged 55-69 years in good health and CMV-seropositive. The DNA of the CDR3 is TGCAGCGTTGTGGGTGGGGCAAGGGGCTACACCTTC. This translates into CSVVGGARGYTF.